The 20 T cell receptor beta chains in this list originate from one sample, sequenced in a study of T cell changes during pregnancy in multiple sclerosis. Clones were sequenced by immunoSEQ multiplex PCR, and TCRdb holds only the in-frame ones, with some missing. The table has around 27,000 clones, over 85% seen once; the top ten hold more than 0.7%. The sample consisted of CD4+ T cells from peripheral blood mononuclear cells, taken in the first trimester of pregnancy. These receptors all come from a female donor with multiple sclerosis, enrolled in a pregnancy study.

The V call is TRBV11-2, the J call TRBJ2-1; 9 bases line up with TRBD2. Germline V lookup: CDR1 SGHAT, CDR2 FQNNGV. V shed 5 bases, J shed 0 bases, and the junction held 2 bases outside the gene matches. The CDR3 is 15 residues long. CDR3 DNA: TGTGCCAGCAGCCCAGCGGGGGGCTCCTACAATGAGCAGTTCTTC. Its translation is CASSPAGGSYNEQFF.

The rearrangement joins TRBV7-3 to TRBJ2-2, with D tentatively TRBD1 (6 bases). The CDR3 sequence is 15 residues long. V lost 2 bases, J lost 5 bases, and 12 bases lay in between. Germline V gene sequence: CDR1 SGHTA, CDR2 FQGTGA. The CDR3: CASSLRGQPTGELFF. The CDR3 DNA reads TGTGCCAGCAGCTTACGTGGACAGCCAACCGGGGAGCTGTTTTTT.

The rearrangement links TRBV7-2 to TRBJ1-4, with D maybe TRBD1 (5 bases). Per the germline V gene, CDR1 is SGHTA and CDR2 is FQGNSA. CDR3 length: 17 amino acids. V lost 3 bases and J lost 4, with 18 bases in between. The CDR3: CASSFTSGGLNNEKLFF. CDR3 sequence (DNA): TGTGCCAGCAGCTTTACCTCGGGGGGACTTAATAATGAAAAACTGTTTTTT.

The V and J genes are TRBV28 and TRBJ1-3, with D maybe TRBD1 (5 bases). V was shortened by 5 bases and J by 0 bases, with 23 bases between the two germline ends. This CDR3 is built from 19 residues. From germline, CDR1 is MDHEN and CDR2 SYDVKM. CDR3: CASSTFARYSGGSGNTIYF. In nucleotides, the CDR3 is TGTGCCAGCAGTACCTTTGCTCGCTATAGCGGGGGCTCTGGAAACACCATATATTTT.

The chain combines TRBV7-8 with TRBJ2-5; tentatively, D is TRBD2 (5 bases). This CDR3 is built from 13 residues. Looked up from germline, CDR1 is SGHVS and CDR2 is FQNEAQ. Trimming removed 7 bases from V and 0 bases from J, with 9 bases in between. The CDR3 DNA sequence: TGTGCCAGCAACCAGCGGAACCAAGAGACCCAGTACTTC. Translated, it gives CASNQRNQETQYF.

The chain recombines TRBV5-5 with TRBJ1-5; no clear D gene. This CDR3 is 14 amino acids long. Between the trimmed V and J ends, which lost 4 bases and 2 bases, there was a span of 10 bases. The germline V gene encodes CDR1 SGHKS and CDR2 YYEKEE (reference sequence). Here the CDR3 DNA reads TGTGCCAGCAGCCCGGGTGGAGGCAATCAGCCCCAGCATTTT. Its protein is CASSPGGGNQPQHF.

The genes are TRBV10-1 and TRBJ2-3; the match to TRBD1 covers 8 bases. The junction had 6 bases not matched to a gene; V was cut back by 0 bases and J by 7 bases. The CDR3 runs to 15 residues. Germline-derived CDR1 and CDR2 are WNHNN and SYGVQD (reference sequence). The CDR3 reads CASSESGQGAHTQYF. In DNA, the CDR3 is TGCGCCAGCAGTGAGTCAGGGCAGGGGGCACATACGCAGTATTTT.

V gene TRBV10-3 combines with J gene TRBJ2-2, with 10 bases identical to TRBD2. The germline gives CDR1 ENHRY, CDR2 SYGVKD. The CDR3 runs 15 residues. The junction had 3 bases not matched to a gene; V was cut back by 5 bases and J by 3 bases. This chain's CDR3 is CAISRSGGDTGELFF. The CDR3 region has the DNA TGTGCCATCAGTAGAAGCGGGGGGGACACCGGGGAGCTGTTTTTT.

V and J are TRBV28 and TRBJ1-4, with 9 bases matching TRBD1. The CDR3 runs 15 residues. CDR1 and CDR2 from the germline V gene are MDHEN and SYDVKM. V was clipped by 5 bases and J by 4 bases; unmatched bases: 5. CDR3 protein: CASSPPDRGNEKLFF. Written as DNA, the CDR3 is TGTGCCAGCAGTCCACCGGACAGGGGTAATGAAAAACTGTTTTTT.

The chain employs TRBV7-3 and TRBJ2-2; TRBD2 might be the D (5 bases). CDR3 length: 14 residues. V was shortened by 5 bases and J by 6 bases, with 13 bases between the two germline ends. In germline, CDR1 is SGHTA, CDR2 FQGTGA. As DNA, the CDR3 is TGTGCCAGCAGCCTACGAGGCGGGCCCGGGGAGCTGTTTTTT. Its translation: CASSLRGGPGELFF.

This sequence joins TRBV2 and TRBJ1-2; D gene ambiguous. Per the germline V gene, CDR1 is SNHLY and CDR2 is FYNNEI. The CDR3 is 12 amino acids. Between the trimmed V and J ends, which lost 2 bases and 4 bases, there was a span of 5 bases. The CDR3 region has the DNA TGTGCCAGCAGTGAACAGGCCTATGGCTACACCTTC. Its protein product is CASSEQAYGYTF.

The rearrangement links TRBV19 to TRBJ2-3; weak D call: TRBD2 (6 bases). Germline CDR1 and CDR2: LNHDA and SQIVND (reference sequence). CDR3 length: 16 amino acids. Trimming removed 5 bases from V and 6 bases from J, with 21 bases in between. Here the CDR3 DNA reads TGTGCCAGTAGTGCCCCGGGACTCGCAAGCGGCGATACGCAGTATTTT. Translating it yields CASSAPGLASGDTQYF.

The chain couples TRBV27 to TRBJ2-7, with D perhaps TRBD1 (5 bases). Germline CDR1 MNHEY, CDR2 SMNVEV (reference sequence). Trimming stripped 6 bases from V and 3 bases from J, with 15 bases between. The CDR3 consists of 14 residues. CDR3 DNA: TGTGCCAGCAGCATTATAGACAGACACTACGAGCAGTACTTC. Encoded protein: CASSIIDRHYEQYF.

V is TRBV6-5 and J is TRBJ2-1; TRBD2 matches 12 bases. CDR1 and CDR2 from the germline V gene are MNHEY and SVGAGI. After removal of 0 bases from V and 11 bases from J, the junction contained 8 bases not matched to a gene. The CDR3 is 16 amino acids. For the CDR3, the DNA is TGTGCCAGCAGTTACTCGAGGCTAGCGGGGGGGAGTAAGCAGTTCTTC. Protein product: CASSYSRLAGGSKQFF.

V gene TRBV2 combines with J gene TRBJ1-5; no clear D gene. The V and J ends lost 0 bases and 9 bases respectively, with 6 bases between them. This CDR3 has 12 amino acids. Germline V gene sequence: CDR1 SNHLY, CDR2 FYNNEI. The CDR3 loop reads CASSEALGPQHF. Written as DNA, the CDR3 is TGTGCCAGCAGTGAAGCGCTAGGGCCCCAGCATTTT.

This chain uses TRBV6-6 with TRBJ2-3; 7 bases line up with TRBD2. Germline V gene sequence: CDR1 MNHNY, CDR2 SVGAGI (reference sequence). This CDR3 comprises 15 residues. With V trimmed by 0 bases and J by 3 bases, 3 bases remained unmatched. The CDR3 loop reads CASSYSAGGTDTQYF. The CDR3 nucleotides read TGTGCCAGCAGTTACTCCGCCGGGGGGACAGATACGCAGTATTTT.

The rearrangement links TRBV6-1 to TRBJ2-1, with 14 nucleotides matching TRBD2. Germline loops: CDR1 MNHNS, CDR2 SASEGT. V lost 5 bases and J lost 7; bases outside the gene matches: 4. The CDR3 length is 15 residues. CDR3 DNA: TGTGCCAGCAGTCCCGGGACTAGCGGGGGAAATGAGCAGTTCTTC. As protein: CASSPGTSGGNEQFF.

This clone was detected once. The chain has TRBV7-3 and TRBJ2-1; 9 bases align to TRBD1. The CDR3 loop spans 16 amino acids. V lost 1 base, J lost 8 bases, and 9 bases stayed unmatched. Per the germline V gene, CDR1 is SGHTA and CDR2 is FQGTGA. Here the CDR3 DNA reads TGTGCCAGCAGCTTAAAGCCGACAGGGGGAGAGGATGAGCAGTTCTTC. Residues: CASSLKPTGGEDEQFF.

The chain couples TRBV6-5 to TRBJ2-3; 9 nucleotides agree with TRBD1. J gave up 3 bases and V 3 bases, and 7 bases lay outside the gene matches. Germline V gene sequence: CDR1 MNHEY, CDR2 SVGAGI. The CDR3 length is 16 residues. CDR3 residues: CASSYGQGIPTDTQYF. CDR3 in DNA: TGTGCCAGCAGTTATGGACAGGGGATACCTACAGATACGCAGTATTTT.

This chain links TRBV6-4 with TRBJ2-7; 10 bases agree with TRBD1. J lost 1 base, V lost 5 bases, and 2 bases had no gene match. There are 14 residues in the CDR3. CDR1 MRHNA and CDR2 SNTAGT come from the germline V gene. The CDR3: CASSPDRGSYEQYF. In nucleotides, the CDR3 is TGTGCCAGCAGTCCGGACAGGGGGTCCTACGAGCAGTACTTC.